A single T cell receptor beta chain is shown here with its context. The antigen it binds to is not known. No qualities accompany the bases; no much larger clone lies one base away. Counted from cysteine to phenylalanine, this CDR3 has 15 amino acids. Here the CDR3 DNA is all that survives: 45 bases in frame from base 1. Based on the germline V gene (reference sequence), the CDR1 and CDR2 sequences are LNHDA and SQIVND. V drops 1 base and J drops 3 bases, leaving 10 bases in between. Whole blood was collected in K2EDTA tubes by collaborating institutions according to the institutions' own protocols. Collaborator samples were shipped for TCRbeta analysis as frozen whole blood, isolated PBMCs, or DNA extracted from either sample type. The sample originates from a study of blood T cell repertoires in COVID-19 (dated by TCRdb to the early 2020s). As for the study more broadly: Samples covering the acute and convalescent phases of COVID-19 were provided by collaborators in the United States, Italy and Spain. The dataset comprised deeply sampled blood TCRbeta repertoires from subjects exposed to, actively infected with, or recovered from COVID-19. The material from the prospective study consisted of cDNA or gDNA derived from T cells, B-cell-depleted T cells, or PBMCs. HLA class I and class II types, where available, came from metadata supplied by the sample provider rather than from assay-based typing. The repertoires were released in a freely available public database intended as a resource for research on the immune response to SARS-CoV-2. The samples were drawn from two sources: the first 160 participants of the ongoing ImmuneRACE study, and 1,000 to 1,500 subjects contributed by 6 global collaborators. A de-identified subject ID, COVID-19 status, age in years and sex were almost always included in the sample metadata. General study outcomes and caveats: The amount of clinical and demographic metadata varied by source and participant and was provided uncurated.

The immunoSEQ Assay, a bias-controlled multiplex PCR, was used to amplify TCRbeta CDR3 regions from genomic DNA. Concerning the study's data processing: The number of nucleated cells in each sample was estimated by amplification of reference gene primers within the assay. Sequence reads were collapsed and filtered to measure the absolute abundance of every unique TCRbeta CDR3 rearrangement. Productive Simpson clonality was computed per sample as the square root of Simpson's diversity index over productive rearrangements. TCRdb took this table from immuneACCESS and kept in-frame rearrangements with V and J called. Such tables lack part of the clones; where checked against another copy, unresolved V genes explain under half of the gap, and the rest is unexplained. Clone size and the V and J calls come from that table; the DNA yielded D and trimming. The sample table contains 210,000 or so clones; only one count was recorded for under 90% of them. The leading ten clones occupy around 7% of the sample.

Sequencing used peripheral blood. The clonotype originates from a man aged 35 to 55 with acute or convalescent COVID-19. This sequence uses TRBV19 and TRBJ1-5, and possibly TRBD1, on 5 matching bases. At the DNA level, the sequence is TGTGCCAGTAGTATAGCACAGGATCTCAATCAGCCCCAGCATTTT. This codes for CASSIAQDLNQPQHF.